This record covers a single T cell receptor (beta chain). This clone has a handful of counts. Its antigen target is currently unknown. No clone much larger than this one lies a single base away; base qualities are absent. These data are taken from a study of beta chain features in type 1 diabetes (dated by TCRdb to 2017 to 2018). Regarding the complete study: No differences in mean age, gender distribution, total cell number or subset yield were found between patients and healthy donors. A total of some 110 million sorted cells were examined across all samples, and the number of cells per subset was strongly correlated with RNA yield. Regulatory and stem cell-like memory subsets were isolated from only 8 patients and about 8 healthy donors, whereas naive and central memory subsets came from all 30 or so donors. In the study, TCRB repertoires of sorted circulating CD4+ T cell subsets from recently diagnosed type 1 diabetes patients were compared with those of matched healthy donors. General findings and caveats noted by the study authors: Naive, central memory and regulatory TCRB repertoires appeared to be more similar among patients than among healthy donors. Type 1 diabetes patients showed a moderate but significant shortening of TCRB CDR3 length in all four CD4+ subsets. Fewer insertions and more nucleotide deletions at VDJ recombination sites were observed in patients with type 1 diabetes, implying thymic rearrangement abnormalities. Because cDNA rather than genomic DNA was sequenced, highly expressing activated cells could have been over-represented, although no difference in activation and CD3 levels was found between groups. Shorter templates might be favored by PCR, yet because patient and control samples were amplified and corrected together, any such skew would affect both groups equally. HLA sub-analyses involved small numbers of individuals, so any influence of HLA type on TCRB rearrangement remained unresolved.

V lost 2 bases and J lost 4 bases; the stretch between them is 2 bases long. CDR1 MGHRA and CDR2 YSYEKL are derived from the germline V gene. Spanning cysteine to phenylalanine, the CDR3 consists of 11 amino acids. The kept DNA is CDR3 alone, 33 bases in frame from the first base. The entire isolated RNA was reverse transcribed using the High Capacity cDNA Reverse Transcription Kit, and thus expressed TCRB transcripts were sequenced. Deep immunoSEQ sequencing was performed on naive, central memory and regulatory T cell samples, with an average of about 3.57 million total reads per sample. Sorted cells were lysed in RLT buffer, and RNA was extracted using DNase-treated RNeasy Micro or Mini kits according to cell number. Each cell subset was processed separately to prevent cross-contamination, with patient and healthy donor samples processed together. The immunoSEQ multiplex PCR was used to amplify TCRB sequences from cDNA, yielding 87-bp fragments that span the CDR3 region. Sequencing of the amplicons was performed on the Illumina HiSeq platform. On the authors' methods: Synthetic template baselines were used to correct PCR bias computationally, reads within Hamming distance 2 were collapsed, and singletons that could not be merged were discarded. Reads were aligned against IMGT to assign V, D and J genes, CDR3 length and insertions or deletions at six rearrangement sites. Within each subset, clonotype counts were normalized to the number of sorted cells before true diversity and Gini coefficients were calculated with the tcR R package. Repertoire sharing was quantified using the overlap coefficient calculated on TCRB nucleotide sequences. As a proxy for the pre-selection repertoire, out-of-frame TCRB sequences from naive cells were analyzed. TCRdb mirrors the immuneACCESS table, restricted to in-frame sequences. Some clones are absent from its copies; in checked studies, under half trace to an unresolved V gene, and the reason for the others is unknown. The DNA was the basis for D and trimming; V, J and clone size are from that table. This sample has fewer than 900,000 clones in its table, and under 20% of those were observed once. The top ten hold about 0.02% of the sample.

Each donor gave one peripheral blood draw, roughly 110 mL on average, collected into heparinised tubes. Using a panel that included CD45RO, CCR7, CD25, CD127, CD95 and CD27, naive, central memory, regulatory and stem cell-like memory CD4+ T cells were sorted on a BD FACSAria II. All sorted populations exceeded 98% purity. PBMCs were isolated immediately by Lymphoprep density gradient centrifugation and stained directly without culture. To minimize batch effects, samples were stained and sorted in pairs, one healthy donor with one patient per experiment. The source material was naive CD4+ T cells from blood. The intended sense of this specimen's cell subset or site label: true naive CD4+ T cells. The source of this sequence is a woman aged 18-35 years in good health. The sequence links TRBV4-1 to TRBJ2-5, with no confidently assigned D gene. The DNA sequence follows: TGCGCCAGCAGCCAATCAGAGACCCAGTACTTC. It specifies CASSQSETQYF.